A selection of T cell receptor beta chains follows, all from one sample in a study of Ad26.COV2.S vaccination and SARS-CoV-2 variants. Measured with immunoSEQ multiplex PCR; TCRdb has only the in-frame clones, and not every one. The data show around 450,000 clones, around 89% seen once. The specimen was peripheral blood, collected in a trial of Ad26.COV2.S vaccine versus placebo. These TCRs come from a person between 18 and 65 years old who received the Ad26.COV2.S COVID-19 vaccine or a placebo. The CDR3 runs from the conserved cysteine through the conserved F or W. The D gene is left open where the match is weak. Clone size is stated in some rows and not others, as once, few, many or a class when expanded.

CDR3 protein: CASRSDRSLEAFF
CDR3 DNA: TGCGCCAGCAGATCGGACAGAAGTCTTGAAGCTTTCTTT
J gene: TRBJ1-1
V gene: TRBV10-1
clone size: .
D gene: .

CDR3 protein: CASSFVGGPLPSEQYF
CDR3 DNA: TGCGCCAGCAGCTTTGTGGGCGGGCCCCTCCCATCCGAGCAGTACTTC
J gene: TRBJ2-7
V gene: TRBV5-1
clone size: .
D gene: .

CDR3 protein: CASRTIQGNTEAFF
CDR3 DNA: TGTGCCAGTAGGACTATCCAGGGAAATACTGAAGCTTTCTTT
J gene: TRBJ1-1
V gene: TRBV19
clone size: .
D gene: .

CDR3 protein: CASSPVRGAEAEAFF
CDR3 DNA: TGTGCCAGCAGCCCGGTTCGGGGGGCTGAGGCTGAAGCTTTCTTT
J gene: TRBJ1-1
V gene: TRBV7-6
clone size: .
D gene: .

CDR3 protein: CASSPRPGLASNEQFF
CDR3 DNA: TGTGCCAGCAGCCCCCGCCCGGGACTAGCGAGCAATGAGCAGTTCTTC
J gene: TRBJ2-1
V gene: TRBV7-9
clone size: .
D gene: TRBD2

CDR3 protein: CASSPEPYQPQHF
CDR3 DNA: TGTGCCAGCAGCCCTGAGCCTTATCAGCCCCAGCATTTT
J gene: TRBJ1-5
V gene: TRBV7-3
clone size: .
D gene: .

CDR3 protein: CASSEQPNQPQHF
CDR3 DNA: TGTGCCAGCAGTGAACAACCCAATCAGCCCCAGCATTTT
J gene: TRBJ1-5
V gene: TRBV6-1
clone size: .
D gene: .

CDR3 protein: CATAWDIDPAGELFF
CDR3 DNA: TGTGCCACGGCGTGGGACATCGATCCAGCCGGGGAGCTGTTTTTT
J gene: TRBJ2-2
V gene: TRBV5-5
clone size: .
D gene: .

CDR3 protein: CASSPWTVQETQYF
CDR3 DNA: TGTGCCAGCAGCCCGTGGACCGTCCAAGAGACCCAGTACTTC
J gene: TRBJ2-5
V gene: TRBV7-2
clone size: once
D gene: .

CDR3 protein: CASSIQDTSYNEQFF
CDR3 DNA: TGTGCCAGTAGTATTCAGGACACTTCCTACAATGAGCAGTTCTTC
J gene: TRBJ2-1
V gene: TRBV19
clone size: once
D gene: .

CDR3 protein: CASSSDRGLSYEQYF
CDR3 DNA: TGTGCCAGCAGTTCCGACAGGGGATTATCCTACGAGCAGTACTTC
J gene: TRBJ2-7
V gene: TRBV6-2/TRBV6-3
clone size: few
D gene: TRBD1

CDR3 protein: CASSIGQGPFSYEQYF
CDR3 DNA: TGTGCCAGTAGTATCGGCCAGGGGCCTTTTTCCTACGAGCAGTACTTC
J gene: TRBJ2-7
V gene: TRBV19
clone size: .
D gene: .

CDR3 protein: CATSDLPQGGELFF
CDR3 DNA: TGTGCCACCAGTGATTTGCCACAAGGCGGGGAGCTGTTTTTT
J gene: TRBJ2-2
V gene: TRBV24-1
clone size: .
D gene: .

CDR3 protein: CAWSVWGSGELFF
CDR3 DNA: TGTGCCTGGAGTGTGTGGGGGTCGGGGGAGCTGTTTTTT
J gene: TRBJ2-2
V gene: TRBV30
clone size: .
D gene: .

CDR3 protein: CASRGPNTEAFF
CDR3 DNA: TGCGCCAGCAGGGGCCCGAACACTGAAGCTTTCTTT
J gene: TRBJ1-1
V gene: TRBV10-2
clone size: once
D gene: .

CDR3 protein: CASSFEDTQYF
CDR3 DNA: TGCGCCAGCAGCTTCGAGGATACGCAGTATTTT
J gene: TRBJ2-3
V gene: TRBV5-1
clone size: .
D gene: .

CDR3 protein: CASSRDTTVGETQYF
CDR3 DNA: TGTGCCAGCAGTCGGGACACCACAGTTGGGGAGACCCAGTACTTC
J gene: TRBJ2-5
V gene: TRBV28
clone size: few
D gene: .

CDR3 protein: CASSARTGGQWFF
CDR3 DNA: TGTGCCAGCAGTGCGCGGACAGGGGGACAGTGGTTCTTC
J gene: TRBJ2-1
V gene: TRBV28
clone size: .
D gene: TRBD1

CDR3 protein: CASSEGAGELFF
CDR3 DNA: TGTGCCAGCAGCGAGGGGGCCGGGGAGCTGTTTTTT
J gene: TRBJ2-2
V gene: TRBV9
clone size: .
D gene: .

CDR3 protein: CASSRDRDGPDTQYF
CDR3 DNA: TGTGCCAGCAGCAGAGACAGGGACGGTCCAGATACGCAGTATTTT
J gene: TRBJ2-3
V gene: TRBV6-4
clone size: .
D gene: TRBD1

CDR3 protein: CASSSSGGLNEQFF
CDR3 DNA: TGCGCCAGCTCCAGCTCGGGGGGCTTGAATGAGCAGTTCTTC
J gene: TRBJ2-1
V gene: TRBV10-1
clone size: .
D gene: .

CDR3 protein: CAGSGRDTYEQYF
CDR3 DNA: TGTGCCGGGAGCGGACGCGATACCTACGAGCAGTACTTC
J gene: TRBJ2-7
V gene: TRBV10-3
clone size: .
D gene: .

CDR3 protein: CASSQATGNYEQYF
CDR3 DNA: TGCGCCAGCAGCCAGGCGACAGGGAACTACGAGCAGTACTTC
J gene: TRBJ2-7
V gene: TRBV4-3
clone size: .
D gene: TRBD1

CDR3 protein: CASRDRDRPYEQYF
CDR3 DNA: TGTGCCAGCAGGGACCGGGACAGGCCTTACGAGCAGTACTTC
J gene: TRBJ2-7
V gene: TRBV7-8
clone size: .
D gene: TRBD1